The 27 T cell receptor beta chains given below trace back to one sample, sequenced in a study of T cell responses to AZD1222 COVID-19 vaccine. Using immunoSEQ multiplex PCR, the repertoire was profiled, and TCRdb retains in-frame clones only, with some absent. The sample contains about 130,000 clones, about 91% of which appear only once. The material sequenced was peripheral blood, taken on day 0 of AZD1222 vaccination. Source of these receptors: an adult in good health.

The V and J genes are TRBV19 and TRBJ1-2; TRBD1 matches at 8 bases. This CDR3 contains 13 residues. The germline CDR1 and CDR2 sequences are LNHDA and SQIVND (reference sequence). V dropped 7 bases and J dropped 8; count of bases not matched to a gene: 9. Here the CDR3 DNA reads TGTGCCAGTATTCGGGACAGGAATAGCGGCTACACCTTC. Its protein product is CASIRDRNSGYTF. Variable domain in full (rest from reference TRBV19 and TRBJ1-2): DGGITQSPKYLFRKEGQNVTLSCEQNLNHDAMYWYRQDPGQGLRLIYYSQIVNDFQKGDIAEGYSVSREKKESFPLTVTSAQKNPTAFYLCASIRDRNSGYTFGSGTRLTVV.

Only one count was recorded for this clone. The chain links TRBV12-3 or TRBV12-4 to TRBJ2-5; D is ambiguous. The CDR3 covers 11 residues. V gave up 3 bases and J gave up 4 bases, with 3 bases separating them. CDR3 sequence reads: CASSFRETQYF. DNA for the CDR3: TGTGCCAGCAGTTTCCGAGAGACCCAGTACTTC.

The chain uses TRBV4-2 and TRBJ2-5; TRBD1 matches 7 bases. V lost 0 bases, J lost 0 bases, and 10 bases stayed unmatched. The CDR3 runs to 18 residues. Germline V gene sequence: CDR1 LGHNA, CDR2 YNFKEQ. The chain's CDR3 is CASSQDRVDRSNQETQYF. The CDR3 DNA follows: TGTGCCAGCAGCCAAGATCGCGTGGACAGGTCTAACCAAGAGACCCAGTACTTC.

J is TRBJ1-2 and V is TRBV5-6; 7 bases map to TRBD1. This CDR3 spans 13 amino acids. Germline V gene sequence: CDR1 SGHDT, CDR2 YYEEEE. J gave up 4 bases and V 2 bases, and 2 bases lay outside the gene matches. The DNA for the CDR3 is TGTGCCAGCAGCTTCGCAGGGGGCTATGGCTACACCTTC. Encoded protein: CASSFAGGYGYTF.

This chain links TRBV2 with TRBJ1-1; 7 positions agree with TRBD1. This CDR3 is 15 amino acids long. V dropped 4 bases and J dropped 1; count of bases not matched to a gene: 6. Germline CDR1 reads SNHLY; CDR2 reads FYNNEI. In nucleotides, the CDR3 is TGTGCCAGCAGTGCCCCCCACAGGGGGAACACTGAAGCTTTCTTT. Its translation is CASSAPHRGNTEAFF.

The V and J genes are TRBV7-9 and TRBJ1-4; 9 bases agree with TRBD1. The CDR3 extends over 16 amino acids. Germline V gene data show CDR1 as SEHNR and CDR2 as FQNEAQ (reference sequence). V was pared by 2 bases and J by 8 bases, with 9 bases of the junction left unmatched. The CDR3 sequence is CASSLTGGGSEEKLFF. CDR3 DNA: TGTGCCAGCAGCTTAACAGGGGGCGGGTCGGAGGAAAAACTGTTTTTT.

The rearrangement uses TRBV12-5 and TRBJ1-5, with TRBD1 matching over 7 bases. Germline values: CDR1 LGHNT, CDR2 FRNRAP. The V segment lost 0 bases and the J segment 7 bases; nucleotides outside the gene matches: 18. This CDR3 comprises 19 residues. This CDR3 is CASGLVQGWEGAPGQPQHF. The CDR3 DNA reads TGTGCTAGTGGTTTGGTACAGGGTTGGGAGGGGGCGCCCGGGCAGCCCCAGCATTTT.

In this sample, this clone turned up once. This chain connects TRBV21-1 to TRBJ2-1. TRBV21-1 is described as a pseudogene. CDR3 size: 16 residues. The CDR3 coding sequence is TGTGCCAGCAGCGAAAAGTGTGTCGGGACGTACAATGAGCAGTTCTTC. It yields the protein CASSEKCVGTYNEQFF.

The gene calls are TRBV6-5 and TRBJ1-1; perhaps TRBD1 as D (5 bases). The CDR3 runs 15 residues. V gave up 0 bases and J gave up 11 bases, with 19 bases separating them. CDR1 and CDR2 from the germline V gene are MNHEY and SVGAGI. The CDR3 sequence is CASSYSSQIRGGAFF. The CDR3, as DNA: TGTGCCAGCAGTTACTCGAGTCAGATCCGGGGGGGGGCTTTCTTT.

The gene calls are TRBV6-6 and TRBJ1-1; tentative D call: TRBD1 (5 bases). The germline V gene encodes CDR1 MNHNY and CDR2 SVGAGI (reference sequence). Between the trimmed V and J ends, which lost 0 bases and 2 bases, there was a span of 13 bases. The CDR3 extends over 16 amino acids. The CDR3 DNA follows: TGTGCCAGCAGTTACTCTCCAGACAGTCCCAACACTGAAGCTTTCTTT. Its protein product is CASSYSPDSPNTEAFF.

The chain recombines TRBV7-9 with TRBJ1-1; no firm D call. In germline, CDR1 is SEHNR, CDR2 FQNEAQ (reference sequence). V lost 5 bases and J 1 base, leaving 14 bases between the germline ends. This CDR3 region has 15 residues. CDR3 bases: TGTGCCAGCAGCCCCGCTGGCGGTCCGAACACTGAAGCTTTCTTT. Its translation is CASSPAGGPNTEAFF.

This clone was seen only once. V usage is TRBV29-1 and J usage is TRBJ2-2, with D possibly TRBD2 on 5 matching bases. CDR3 length equals 12 residues. Germline V gives CDR1 SQVTM, CDR2 ANQGSEA. The V end lost 3 bases, the J end lost 6 bases, and 8 bases lay between the germline ends. The CDR3 DNA reads as TGCAGCGTTGAGCCCGGGGCCGGGGAGCTGTTTTTT. Translation gives CSVEPGAGELFF.

This clone was found once. The chain combines TRBV12-3 or TRBV12-4 with TRBJ1-2, with no clear D. The V end lost 5 bases, the J end lost 6 bases, and 10 bases lay between the germline ends. The CDR3 is made up of 12 amino acids. This chain's CDR3 is CASSSLIDGYTF. Here the CDR3 DNA reads TGTGCCAGCAGTAGCCTCATCGATGGCTACACCTTC.

The CDR3 sequence: CATSTFRSYEQYF. In nucleotides, the CDR3 is TGTGCCACCAGCACATTTCGGTCCTACGAGCAGTACTTC. The chain carries TRBV27 and TRBJ2-7; D unresolved. V dropped 10 bases and J dropped 1 base, with 14 bases sitting between them. Per germline, CDR1 MNHEY and CDR2 SMNVEV (reference sequence). The CDR3 spans 13 residues.

V gene TRBV6-5 combines with J gene TRBJ2-7; possible D gene TRBD2, 6 bases. There are 14 residues in the CDR3. Germline V CDR1 and CDR2: MNHEY, SVGAGI. V was shortened by 7 bases and J by 5 bases, with 18 bases between the two germline ends. The CDR3 DNA follows: TGTGCCAGCAAAACCGGGACTTCTTCAAACGAGCAGTACTTC. It codes for CASKTGTSSNEQYF.

The chain uses TRBV15 and TRBJ2-7, with D possibly being TRBD1 (6 bases). This CDR3 is built from 13 residues. Germline CDR1 reads LNHNV; CDR2 reads YYDKDF (reference sequence). V lost 9 bases to trimming and J lost 2 bases, with 14 bases between them. The CDR3 region has the DNA TGTGCCACAGCCACAGGGATACCCTACGAGCAGTACTTC. Translating gives CATATGIPYEQYF.

This rearrangement joins TRBV2 to TRBJ2-5; D is uncertain. Per germline, CDR1 SNHLY and CDR2 FYNNEI. Deletions cut 6 bases from V and 5 bases from J, with 13 bases between. This CDR3 is 13 amino acids long. DNA for the CDR3: TGTGCCAGCAGGGGGTCTAACGGGGAGACCCAGTACTTC. Translating it yields CASRGSNGETQYF.

The chain joins TRBV12-3 or TRBV12-4 to TRBJ1-2, with a possible D match to TRBD1 (5 bases). This CDR3 is built from 12 residues. Trimming took off 5 bases at V and 4 bases at J, with 8 bases between the two ends. DNA for the CDR3: TGTGCCAGCAGTCGTGACAGCTATGGCTACACCTTC. This gives the protein CASSRDSYGYTF.

This chain links TRBV10-1 with TRBJ2-3; D is possibly TRBD1 or TRBD2 (5 bases each). Per the germline V gene, CDR1 is WNHNN and CDR2 is SYGVQD (reference sequence). The CDR3 spans 16 residues. Trimming removed 5 bases from V and 0 bases from J, with 15 bases in between. The CDR3 protein is CASSTTRDGSTDTQYF. Here the CDR3 DNA reads TGCGCCAGCAGTACGACCCGGGACGGTAGCACAGATACGCAGTATTTT.

The V and J genes are TRBV5-8 and TRBJ1-1; 7 bases align to TRBD1. The CDR3 covers 15 residues. With V trimmed by 4 bases and J by 4 bases, 10 bases remained unmatched. CDR1 is SGHTS and CDR2 is YDEGEE in the germline V gene. CDR3 region: CASSTYRGGGTEAFF. The CDR3 DNA is TGTGCCAGCAGCACCTACAGGGGAGGTGGCACTGAAGCTTTCTTT.

This sequence joins TRBV2 and TRBJ1-1; 9 nucleotides line up with TRBD1. Germline V CDR1 and CDR2: SNHLY, FYNNEI. V shed 6 bases, J shed 6 bases, and the junction held 5 bases outside the gene matches. This CDR3 region has 13 residues. CDR3 sequence: CASRGQGFAEAFF. DNA of the CDR3: TGTGCCAGCAGGGGACAGGGATTCGCTGAAGCTTTCTTT.

This clone appeared a single time. This sequence joins TRBV7-8 and TRBJ2-7, with TRBD2 identical over 15 bases. The V and J ends lost 5 bases and 5 bases, in that order; junction bases with no gene match: 10. Looked up from germline, CDR1 is SGHVS and CDR2 is FQNEAQ. The CDR3 contains 17 residues. The CDR3 DNA is TGTGCCAGCAGCCCCGGACTAGCGGGAGGGCCCATGGACGAGCAGTACTTC. This sequence encodes CASSPGLAGGPMDEQYF. Full variable domain (remainder filled in from reference TRBV7-8 and TRBJ2-7): GAGVSQSPRYKVAKRGQDVALRCDPISGHVSLFWYQQALGQGPEFLTYFQNEAQLDKSGLPSDRFFAERPEGSVSTLKIQRTQQEDSAVYLCASSPGLAGGPMDEQYFGPGTRLTVT.

V gene TRBV7-9 combines with J gene TRBJ2-5, with 7 bases lining up with TRBD2. CDR3 length: 13 amino acids. The germline CDR1 and CDR2 sequences are SEHNR and FQNEAQ (reference sequence). The V and J ends lost 3 bases and 5 bases, in that order; junction bases with no gene match: 3. The CDR3 DNA sequence: TGTGCCAGCAGCTTTGGGGGAGGGGAGACCCAGTACTTC. As protein: CASSFGGGETQYF.

Written as DNA, the CDR3 is TGTGCCAGCAGCTTATCTATATCCTACGAGCAGTACTTC. It translates to CASSLSISYEQYF. The rearrangement links TRBV11-2 to TRBJ2-7; no firm D call. This CDR3 spans 13 amino acids. CDR1 is SGHAT, CDR2 FQNNGV, per germline. Trimming cost V 2 bases and J 1 base, with 6 bases left between them.

As DNA, the CDR3 is TGTGCCAGCAGCTTAGCGGCGGGAGGGCCGGATGAGCAGTTCTTC. Amino acids: CASSLAAGGPDEQFF. The chain uses TRBV7-2 and TRBJ2-1; 9 nucleotides line up with TRBD2. The CDR3 is 15 amino acids. The J segment lost 8 bases and the V segment lost 0 bases, leaving 5 bases of the junction unmatched. Looked up from germline, CDR1 is SGHTA and CDR2 is FQGNSA.

This chain uses TRBV19 with TRBJ2-5, with 13 bases lining up with TRBD2. After removal of 3 bases from V and 13 bases from J, the junction contained 2 bases not matched to a gene. The CDR3 loop spans 12 amino acids. Germline V gene sequence: CDR1 LNHDA, CDR2 SQIVND (reference sequence). The CDR3 spells CASSMGLAGLYF. CDR3 bases: TGTGCCAGTAGTATGGGACTAGCGGGGTTGTACTTC.

The rearrangement uses TRBV11-2 and TRBJ2-2; D gene unclear. CDR1 is SGHAT and CDR2 is FQNNGV in the germline V gene. The CDR3 extends over 15 amino acids. The V end was cut by 5 bases, the J end by 0 bases, with 10 bases between. CDR3 in amino acids: CASSPRGTNTGELFF. The CDR3 region has the DNA TGTGCCAGCAGCCCCCGTGGCACGAACACCGGGGAGCTGTTTTTT.